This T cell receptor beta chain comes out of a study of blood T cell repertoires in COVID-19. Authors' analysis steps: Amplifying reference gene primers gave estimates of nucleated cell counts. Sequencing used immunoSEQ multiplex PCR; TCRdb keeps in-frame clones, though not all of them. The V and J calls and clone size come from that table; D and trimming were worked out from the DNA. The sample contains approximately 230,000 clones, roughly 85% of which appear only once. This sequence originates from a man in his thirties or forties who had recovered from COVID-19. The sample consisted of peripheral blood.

CDR3 sequence: CASSVDNYEQYF. CDR3 nucleotide sequence: TGTGCCAGCAGCGTAGATAATTACGAGCAGTACTTC. The rearrangement joins TRBV9 to TRBJ2-7; D is ambiguous. The CDR3 is 12 amino acids. V shed 0 bases and J shed 4 bases, with 5 bases lying between them. The V gene's germline CDR1 is SGDLS and CDR2 YYNGEE.